A selection of T cell receptor beta chains follows, all from one sample in a study of T cell responses to AZD1222 COVID-19 vaccine. Sequencing was performed with immunoSEQ multiplex PCR; in TCRdb, only in-frame clones are kept and a portion is missing. The sample holds approximately 170,000 clones, around nine tenths seen once. Source: peripheral blood, taken 28 days after the second AZD1222 dose. The receptors were sampled from an adult who received the AZD1222 COVID-19 vaccine. CDR3s include the opening cysteine and the closing phenylalanine or tryptophan. The D gene is left open where the match is weak. The listing skips clone size in some rows; elsewhere it reads once, few, many or a size class.

V gene: TRBV5-1; clone size: few; J gene: TRBJ1-2; D gene: TRBD1; CDR3 protein: CASSVGQDLSGYTF; CDR3 DNA: TGCGCCAGCAGCGTGGGACAGGATCTTAGTGGCTACACCTTC
V gene: TRBV7-9; clone size: -; J gene: TRBJ1-2; D gene: TRBD1; CDR3 protein: CASSFWTGTYGYTF; CDR3 DNA: TGTGCCAGCAGCTTTTGGACAGGGACCTATGGCTACACCTTC
V gene: TRBV4-3; clone size: -; J gene: TRBJ1-2; D gene: -; CDR3 protein: CASSQAGGGNFYGYTF; CDR3 DNA: TGCGCCAGCAGCCAAGCGGGGGGCGGAAACTTCTATGGCTACACCTTC
V gene: TRBV4-2; clone size: -; J gene: TRBJ1-2; D gene: -; CDR3 protein: CASSREGAGYGYTF; CDR3 DNA: TGTGCCAGCAGCCGGGAGGGCGCCGGCTATGGCTACACCTTC
V gene: TRBV27; clone size: -; J gene: TRBJ1-2; D gene: -; CDR3 protein: CASSFGRDYGYTF; CDR3 DNA: TGTGCCAGCAGTTTCGGCAGGGATTATGGCTACACCTTC
V gene: TRBV2; clone size: -; J gene: TRBJ2-5; D gene: -; CDR3 protein: CASRQGSGGTQYF; CDR3 DNA: TGTGCCAGCAGACAGGGTTCGGGGGGGACCCAGTACTTC
V gene: TRBV5-5; clone size: -; J gene: TRBJ1-2; D gene: -; CDR3 protein: CASSSEPRNYGYTF; CDR3 DNA: TGTGCCAGCAGCTCGGAGCCACGTAACTATGGCTACACCTTC
V gene: TRBV12-5; clone size: -; J gene: TRBJ2-7; D gene: TRBD2; CDR3 protein: CASGLVVTSGGRSSYEQYF; CDR3 DNA: TGTGCTAGTGGTTTGGTGGTGACTAGCGGGGGGAGGAGCTCCTACGAGCAGTACTTC
V gene: TRBV18; clone size: -; J gene: TRBJ2-1; D gene: -; CDR3 protein: CASSPSRGPHNEQFF; CDR3 DNA: TGTGCCAGCTCACCAAGTAGGGGCCCGCACAATGAGCAGTTCTTC
V gene: TRBV4-2; clone size: -; J gene: TRBJ2-1; D gene: TRBD2; CDR3 protein: CASSQEFTSGGGNEQFF; CDR3 DNA: TGTGCCAGCAGCCAAGAGTTCACCAGCGGGGGAGGCAATGAGCAGTTCTTC
V gene: TRBV5-1; clone size: once; J gene: TRBJ2-5; D gene: -; CDR3 protein: CASSLAGAEETQYF; CDR3 DNA: TGCGCCAGCAGCTTGGCGGGGGCTGAAGAGACCCAGTACTTC
V gene: TRBV7-2; clone size: -; J gene: TRBJ1-5; D gene: TRBD1; CDR3 protein: CASSSGGLIHSNQPQHF; CDR3 DNA: TGTGCCAGCAGCTCAGGGGGACTGATTCATAGCAATCAGCCCCAGCATTTT
V gene: TRBV6-6; clone size: -; J gene: TRBJ1-5; D gene: -; CDR3 protein: CASSYSLYQPQHF; CDR3 DNA: TGTGCCAGCAGTTACTCGTTATATCAGCCCCAGCATTTT
V gene: TRBV4-2; clone size: -; J gene: TRBJ1-3; D gene: -; CDR3 protein: CASSQEAGSSGNTIYF; CDR3 DNA: TGTGCCAGCAGCCAAGAGGCAGGGAGCTCTGGAAACACCATATATTTT
V gene: TRBV7-9; clone size: -; J gene: TRBJ1-4; D gene: -; CDR3 protein: CASSLTLGRGEKLFF; CDR3 DNA: TGTGCCAGCAGCTTAACCCTAGGCCGCGGTGAAAAACTGTTTTTT
V gene: TRBV27; clone size: -; J gene: TRBJ1-5; D gene: -; CDR3 protein: CASSITLPLQGSRNQPQHF; CDR3 DNA: TGTGCCAGCAGTATCACGCTCCCACTCCAGGGGTCGCGCAATCAGCCCCAGCATTTT
V gene: TRBV9; clone size: few; J gene: TRBJ1-4; D gene: -; CDR3 protein: CASSVEEYTNEKLFF; CDR3 DNA: TGTGCCAGCAGCGTAGAGGAGTACACTAATGAAAAACTGTTTTTT
V gene: TRBV9; clone size: -; J gene: TRBJ2-7; D gene: -; CDR3 protein: CASIGFCNNRDEQYF; CDR3 DNA: TGTGCCAGCATAGGATTCTGTAACAACAGGGACGAGCAGTACTTC
V gene: TRBV18; clone size: -; J gene: TRBJ2-1; D gene: -; CDR3 protein: CASSMGPYNEQFF; CDR3 DNA: TGTGCCAGCTCAATGGGACCCTACAATGAGCAGTTCTTC
V gene: TRBV5-8; clone size: -; J gene: TRBJ2-7; D gene: -; CDR3 protein: CASSPTGYEQYF; CDR3 DNA: TGTGCCAGCAGCCCCACAGGGTACGAGCAGTACTTC
V gene: TRBV19; clone size: -; J gene: TRBJ1-2; D gene: -; CDR3 protein: CASSIDRQVYGYTF; CDR3 DNA: TGTGCCAGTAGTATAGATCGACAAGTCTATGGCTACACCTTC
V gene: TRBV18; clone size: -; J gene: TRBJ2-2; D gene: -; CDR3 protein: CASSQSNTGELFF; CDR3 DNA: TGTGCCAGCTCCCAGTCCAACACCGGGGAGCTGTTTTTT
V gene: TRBV5-1; clone size: -; J gene: TRBJ1-2; D gene: -; CDR3 protein: CASSLEPDRGWVGTF; CDR3 DNA: TGCGCCAGCAGCTTGGAGCCAGACCGCGGATGGGTGGGCACCTTC
V gene: TRBV18; clone size: -; J gene: TRBJ2-1; D gene: -; CDR3 protein: CASSPRDGNNEQFF; CDR3 DNA: TGTGCCAGCTCACCCCGGGACGGGAACAATGAGCAGTTCTTC
V gene: TRBV5-4; clone size: -; J gene: TRBJ2-3; D gene: TRBD1; CDR3 protein: CASSLPGTGGTDTQYF; CDR3 DNA: TGTGCCAGCAGCTTACCAGGGACAGGGGGCACAGATACGCAGTATTTT
V gene: TRBV15; clone size: -; J gene: TRBJ2-1; D gene: TRBD2; CDR3 protein: CATKGTSYNEQFF; CDR3 DNA: TGTGCCACCAAGGGGACTAGCTACAATGAGCAGTTCTTC
V gene: TRBV28; clone size: once; J gene: TRBJ1-1; D gene: TRBD1; CDR3 protein: CASSSYMTGKAEAFF; CDR3 DNA: TGTGCCAGCAGTTCTTATATGACAGGGAAGGCTGAAGCTTTCTTT
V gene: TRBV18; clone size: -; J gene: TRBJ2-3; D gene: TRBD1; CDR3 protein: CASSPRQGSTDTQYF; CDR3 DNA: TGTGCCAGCTCACCACGACAGGGGAGCACAGATACGCAGTATTTT
V gene: TRBV18; clone size: -; J gene: TRBJ2-7; D gene: TRBD1; CDR3 protein: CASSPSPGTGIYEQYF; CDR3 DNA: TGTGCCAGCTCACCTTCTCCCGGGACAGGGATCTACGAGCAGTACTTC
V gene: TRBV9; clone size: -; J gene: TRBJ1-2; D gene: -; CDR3 protein: CASGYGGGGTDYGYTF; CDR3 DNA: TGTGCCAGCGGGTATGGGGGAGGTGGGACGGACTATGGCTACACCTTC
V gene: TRBV2; clone size: few; J gene: TRBJ1-2; D gene: -; CDR3 protein: CASSVQGDYGYTF; CDR3 DNA: TGTGCCAGCAGTGTGCAGGGCGACTATGGCTACACCTTC
V gene: TRBV6-5; clone size: -; J gene: TRBJ1-1; D gene: -; CDR3 protein: CASSYYPSQVNTEAFF; CDR3 DNA: TGTGCCAGCAGTTACTATCCGAGCCAGGTGAACACTGAAGCTTTCTTT
V gene: TRBV7-9; clone size: -; J gene: TRBJ1-2; D gene: -; CDR3 protein: CASSLGANKDGYTF; CDR3 DNA: TGTGCCAGCAGCCTCGGGGCAAACAAAGATGGCTACACCTTC
V gene: TRBV7-9; clone size: few; J gene: TRBJ2-2; D gene: TRBD1; CDR3 protein: CASSRTPGTGGDTGELFF; CDR3 DNA: TGTGCCAGCAGCCGAACTCCCGGGACAGGGGGCGATACCGGGGAGCTGTTTTTT
V gene: TRBV5-1; clone size: -; J gene: TRBJ1-1; D gene: -; CDR3 protein: CASSLMGGETEAFF; CDR3 DNA: TGCGCCAGCAGCTTGATGGGGGGAGAGACTGAAGCTTTCTTT